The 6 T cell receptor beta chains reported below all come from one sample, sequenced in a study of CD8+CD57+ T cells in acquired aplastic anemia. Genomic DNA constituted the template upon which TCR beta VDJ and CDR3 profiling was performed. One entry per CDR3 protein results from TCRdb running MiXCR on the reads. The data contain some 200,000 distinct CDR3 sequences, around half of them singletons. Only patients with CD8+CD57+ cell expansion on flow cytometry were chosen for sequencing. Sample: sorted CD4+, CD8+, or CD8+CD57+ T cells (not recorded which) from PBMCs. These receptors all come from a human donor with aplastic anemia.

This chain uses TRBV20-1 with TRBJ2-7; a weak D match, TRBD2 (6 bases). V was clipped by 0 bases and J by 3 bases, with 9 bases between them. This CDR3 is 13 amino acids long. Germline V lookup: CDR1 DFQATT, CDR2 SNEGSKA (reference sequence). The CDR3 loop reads CSARDSGYYEQYF. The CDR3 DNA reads TGCAGTGCTAGAGATAGCGGCTACTACGAGCAGTACTTC.

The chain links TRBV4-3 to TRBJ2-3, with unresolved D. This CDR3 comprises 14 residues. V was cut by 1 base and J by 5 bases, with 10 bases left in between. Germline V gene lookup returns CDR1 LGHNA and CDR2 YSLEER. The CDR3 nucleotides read TGCGCCAGCAGCCAAGTGGCACAGTTAGATACGCAGTATTTT. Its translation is CASSQVAQLDTQYF.

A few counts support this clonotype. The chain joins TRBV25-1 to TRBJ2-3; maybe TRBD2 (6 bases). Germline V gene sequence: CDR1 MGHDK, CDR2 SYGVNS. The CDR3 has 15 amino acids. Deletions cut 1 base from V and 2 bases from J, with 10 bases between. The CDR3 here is CASSEFLANTDTQYF. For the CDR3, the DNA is TGTGCCAGCAGTGAATTTCTAGCGAACACAGATACGCAGTATTTT.

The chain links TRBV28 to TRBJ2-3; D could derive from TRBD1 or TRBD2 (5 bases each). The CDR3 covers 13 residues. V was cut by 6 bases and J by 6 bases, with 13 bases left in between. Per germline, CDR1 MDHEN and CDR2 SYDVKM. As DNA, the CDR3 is TGTGCCAGCAGCTGGGACGCGGGTGATACGCAGTATTTT. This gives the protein CASSWDAGDTQYF.

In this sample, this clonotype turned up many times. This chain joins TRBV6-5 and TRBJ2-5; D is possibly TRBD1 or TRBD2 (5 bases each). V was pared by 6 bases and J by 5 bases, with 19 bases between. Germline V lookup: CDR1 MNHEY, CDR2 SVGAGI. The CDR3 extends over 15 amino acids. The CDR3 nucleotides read TGTGCCAGCAGCCGGTCCGGACGGGACGGGGAGACCCAGTACTTC. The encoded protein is CASSRSGRDGETQYF.

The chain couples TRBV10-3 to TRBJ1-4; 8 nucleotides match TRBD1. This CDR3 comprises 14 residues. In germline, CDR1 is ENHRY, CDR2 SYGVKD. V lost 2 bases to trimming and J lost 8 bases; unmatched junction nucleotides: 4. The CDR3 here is CAISELAGGEKLFF. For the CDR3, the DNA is TGTGCCATCAGTGAGCTCGCAGGGGGCGAAAAACTGTTTTTT.